These T cell receptor beta chains were read from a single sample in a study of shared clonotypes between healthy human individuals. TCRdb keeps only in-frame clones here, not all; method: immunoSEQ multiplex PCR. The table records around 480,000 clones, roughly 85% of them present only once. Sequenced: PBMCs. Receptor source: a woman between 35 and 50 years old in good health. Some clones in this sample may be carry-over from other donors' samples. Both conserved end residues are part of each CDR3. A D gene is named only where the DNA matches it firmly. Clone size is stated in some rows and not others, as once, few, many or a class when expanded.

D,size,J,V,DNA,CDR3
TRBD1,NA,TRBJ1-5,TRBV28,TGTGCCAGCAGTCCTCCGACAGGGGGTCAGCCCCAGCATTTT,CASSPPTGGQPQHF
TRBD2,once,TRBJ2-7,TRBV10-3,TGTGCCATCAGTGGATCAAGAGCGGGAACTGGCGAGCAGTACTTC,CAISGSRAGTGEQYF
NA,NA,TRBJ2-2,TRBV5-8,TGTGCCAGCAGCCCCCGGAGGGGCCCATTAAACACCGGGGAGCTGTTTTTT,CASSPRRGPLNTGELFF
TRBD1,NA,TRBJ1-2,TRBV6-1,TGTGCCAGCAGTGAATCACCGGACAGGGCTAACTATGGCTACACCTTC,CASSESPDRANYGYTF
NA,NA,TRBJ1-2,TRBV7-8,TGTGCCAGCCACGTTGGCGGGGCCCTCTGGGGGGGCTACACCTTC,CASHVGGALWGGYTF
NA,NA,TRBJ2-1,TRBV29-1,TGCAGCGTTGGTGCAGGACCAGGGGATGAGCAGTTCTTC,CSVGAGPGDEQFF
NA,once,TRBJ1-6,TRBV2,TGTGCCAGCGCTGTTGGGGAAGGGGAGTCAGGTTCACCCCTCCACTTT,CASAVGEGESGSPLHF
TRBD2,NA,TRBJ2-7,TRBV28,TGTGCCAGCAGTTTACTTAGCGGGAGTGGTTGGGGCGAGCAGTACTTC,CASSLLSGSGWGEQYF
NA,NA,TRBJ1-5,TRBV19,TGTGCCAGTAGTGGACAGAGTAACAATCAGCCCCAGCATTTT,CASSGQSNNQPQHF
NA,once,TRBJ2-1,TRBV4-2,TGTGCCAGCAGCCGTAATAGACCCAATGAGCAGTTCTTC,CASSRNRPNEQFF
NA,NA,TRBJ1-1,TRBV27,TGTGCCTCGGGGAGGAACACTGAAGCTTTCTTT,CASGRNTEAFF
TRBD2,NA,TRBJ2-5,TRBV19,TGTGCCAGTAGTATGGCAGGAACTAGCGGGGTGGAGACCCAGTACTTC,CASSMAGTSGVETQYF